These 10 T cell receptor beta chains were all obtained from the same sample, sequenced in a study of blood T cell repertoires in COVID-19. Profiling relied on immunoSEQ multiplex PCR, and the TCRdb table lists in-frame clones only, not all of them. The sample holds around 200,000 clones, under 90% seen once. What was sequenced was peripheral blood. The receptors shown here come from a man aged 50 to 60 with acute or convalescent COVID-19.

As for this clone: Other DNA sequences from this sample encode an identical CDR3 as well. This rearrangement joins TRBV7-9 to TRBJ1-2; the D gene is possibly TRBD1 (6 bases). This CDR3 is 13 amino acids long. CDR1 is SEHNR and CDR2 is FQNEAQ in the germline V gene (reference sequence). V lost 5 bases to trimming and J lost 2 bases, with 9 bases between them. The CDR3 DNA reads TGTGCCAGCAGCCTTGGACAGAACTATGGCTACACCTTC. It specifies CASSLGQNYGYTF.

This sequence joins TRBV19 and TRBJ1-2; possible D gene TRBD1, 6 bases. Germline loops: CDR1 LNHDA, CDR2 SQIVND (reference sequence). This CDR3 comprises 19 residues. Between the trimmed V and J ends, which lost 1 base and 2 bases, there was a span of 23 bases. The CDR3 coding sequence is TGTGCCAGTAGTATAGTAGGGCCCGCGACAGGTGACTTGAACTATGGCTACACCTTC. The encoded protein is CASSIVGPATGDLNYGYTF. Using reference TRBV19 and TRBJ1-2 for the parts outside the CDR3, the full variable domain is DGGITQSPKYLFRKEGQNVTLSCEQNLNHDAMYWYRQDPGQGLRLIYYSQIVNDFQKGDIAEGYSVSREKKESFPLTVTSAQKNPTAFYLCASSIVGPATGDLNYGYTFGSGTRLTVV.

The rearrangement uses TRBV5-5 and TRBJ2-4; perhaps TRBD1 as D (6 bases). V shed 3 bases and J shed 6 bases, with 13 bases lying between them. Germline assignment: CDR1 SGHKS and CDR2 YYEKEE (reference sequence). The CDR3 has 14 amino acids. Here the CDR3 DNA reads TGTGCCAGCAGCTCTTCGACAGGACCAAACATTCAGTACTTC. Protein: CASSSSTGPNIQYF.

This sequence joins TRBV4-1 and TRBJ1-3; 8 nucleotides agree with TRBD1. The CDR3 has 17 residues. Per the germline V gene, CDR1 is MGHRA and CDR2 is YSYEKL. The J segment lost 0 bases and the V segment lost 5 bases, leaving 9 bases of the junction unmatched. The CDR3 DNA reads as TGCGCCAGCAGCTCCGGGACAGGATCTAGCTCTGGAAACACCATATATTTT. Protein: CASSSGTGSSSGNTIYF.

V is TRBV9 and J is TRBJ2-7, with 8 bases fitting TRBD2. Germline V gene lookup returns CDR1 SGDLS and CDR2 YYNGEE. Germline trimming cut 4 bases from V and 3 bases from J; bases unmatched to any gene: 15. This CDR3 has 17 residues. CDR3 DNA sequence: TGTGCCAGCAGCCCCGGGGGGGCGGCGGGGGACCTCTACGAGCAGTACTTC. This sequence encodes CASSPGGAAGDLYEQYF.

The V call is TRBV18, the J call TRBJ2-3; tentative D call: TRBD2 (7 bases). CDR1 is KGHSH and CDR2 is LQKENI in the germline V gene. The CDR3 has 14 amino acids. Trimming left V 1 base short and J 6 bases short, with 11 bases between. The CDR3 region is CASSPRGGRDTQYF. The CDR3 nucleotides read TGTGCCAGCTCACCACGGGGGGGCCGGGATACGCAGTATTTT.

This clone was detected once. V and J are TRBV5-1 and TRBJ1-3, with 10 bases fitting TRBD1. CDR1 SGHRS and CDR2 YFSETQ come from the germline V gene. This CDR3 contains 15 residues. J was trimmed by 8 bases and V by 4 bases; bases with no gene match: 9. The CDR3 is CASSPDGTGVHTIYF. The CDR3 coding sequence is TGCGCCAGCAGCCCGGACGGGACAGGGGTACACACCATATATTTT.

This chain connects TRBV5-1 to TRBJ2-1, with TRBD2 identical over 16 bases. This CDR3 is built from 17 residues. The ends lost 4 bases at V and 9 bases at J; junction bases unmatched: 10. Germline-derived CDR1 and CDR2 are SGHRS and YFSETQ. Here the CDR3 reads CASSPGLAGGPVAEQFF. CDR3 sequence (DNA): TGCGCCAGCAGCCCGGGACTAGCGGGGGGGCCCGTCGCTGAGCAGTTCTTC.

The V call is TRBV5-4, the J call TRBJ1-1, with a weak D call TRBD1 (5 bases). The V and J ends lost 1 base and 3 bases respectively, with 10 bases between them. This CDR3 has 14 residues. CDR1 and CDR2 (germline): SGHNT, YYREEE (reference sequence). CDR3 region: CASSLRQGYTEAFF. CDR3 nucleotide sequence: TGTGCCAGCAGCTTGCGGCAGGGCTACACTGAAGCTTTCTTT.

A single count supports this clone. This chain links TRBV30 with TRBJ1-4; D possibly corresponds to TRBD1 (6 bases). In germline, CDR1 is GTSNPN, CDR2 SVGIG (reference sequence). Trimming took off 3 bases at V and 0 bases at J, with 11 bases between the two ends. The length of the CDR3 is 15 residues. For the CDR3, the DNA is TGTGCCTGGAGGCTAGGGGGAGCAACTAATGAAAAACTGTTTTTT. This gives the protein CAWRLGGATNEKLFF. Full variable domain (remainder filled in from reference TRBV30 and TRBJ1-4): SQTIHQWPATLVQPVGSPLSLECTVEGTSNPNLYWYRQAAGRGLQLLFYSVGIGQISSEVPQNLSASRPQDRQFILSSKKLLLSDSGFYLCAWRLGGATNEKLFFGSGTQLSVL.